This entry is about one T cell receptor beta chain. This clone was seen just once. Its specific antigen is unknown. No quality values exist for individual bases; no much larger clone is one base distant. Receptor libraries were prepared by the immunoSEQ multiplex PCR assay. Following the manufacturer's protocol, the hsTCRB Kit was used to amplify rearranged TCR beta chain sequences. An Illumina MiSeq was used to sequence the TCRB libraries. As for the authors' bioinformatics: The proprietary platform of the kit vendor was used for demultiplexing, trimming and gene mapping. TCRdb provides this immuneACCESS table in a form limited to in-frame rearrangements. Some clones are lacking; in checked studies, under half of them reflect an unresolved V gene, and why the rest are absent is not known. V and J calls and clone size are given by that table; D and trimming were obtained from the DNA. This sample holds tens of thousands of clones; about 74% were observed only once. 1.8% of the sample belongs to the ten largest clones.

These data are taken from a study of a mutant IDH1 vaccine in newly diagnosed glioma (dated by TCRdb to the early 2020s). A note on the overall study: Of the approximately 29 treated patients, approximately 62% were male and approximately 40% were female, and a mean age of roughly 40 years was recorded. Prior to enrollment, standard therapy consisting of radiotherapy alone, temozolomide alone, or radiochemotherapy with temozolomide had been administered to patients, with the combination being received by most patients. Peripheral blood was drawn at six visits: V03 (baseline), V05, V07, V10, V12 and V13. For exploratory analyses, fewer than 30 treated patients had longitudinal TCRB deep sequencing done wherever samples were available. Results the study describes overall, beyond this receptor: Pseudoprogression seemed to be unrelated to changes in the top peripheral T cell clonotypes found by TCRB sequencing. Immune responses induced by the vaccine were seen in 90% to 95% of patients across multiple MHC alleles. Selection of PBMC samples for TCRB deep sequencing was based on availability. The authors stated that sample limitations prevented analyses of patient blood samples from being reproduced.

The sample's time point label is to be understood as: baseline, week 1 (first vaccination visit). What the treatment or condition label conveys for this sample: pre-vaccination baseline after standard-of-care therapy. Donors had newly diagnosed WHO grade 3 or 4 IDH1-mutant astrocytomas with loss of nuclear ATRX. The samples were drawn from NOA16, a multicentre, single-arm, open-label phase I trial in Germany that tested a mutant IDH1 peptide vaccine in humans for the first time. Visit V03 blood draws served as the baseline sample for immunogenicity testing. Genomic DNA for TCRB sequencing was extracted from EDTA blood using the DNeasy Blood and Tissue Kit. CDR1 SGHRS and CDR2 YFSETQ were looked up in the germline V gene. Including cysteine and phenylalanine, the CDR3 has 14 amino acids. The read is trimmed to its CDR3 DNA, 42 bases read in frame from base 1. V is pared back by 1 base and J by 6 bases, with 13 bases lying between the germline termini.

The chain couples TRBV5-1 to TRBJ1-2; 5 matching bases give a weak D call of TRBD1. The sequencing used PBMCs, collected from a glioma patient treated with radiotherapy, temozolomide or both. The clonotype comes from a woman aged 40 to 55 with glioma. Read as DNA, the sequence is TGCGCCAGCAGCTTGAAGGAGGGGCTCCATGGCTACACCTTC. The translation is CASSLKEGLHGYTF. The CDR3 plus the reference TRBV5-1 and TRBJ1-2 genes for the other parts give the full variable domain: KAGVTQTPRYLIKTRGQQVTLSCSPISGHRSVSWYQQTPGQGLQFLFEYFSETQRNKGNFPGRFSGRQFSNSRSEMNVSTLELGDSALYLCASSLKEGLHGYTFGSGTRLTVV.